These 21 T cell receptor beta chains share one sample of origin, sequenced in a study of CD8 T cells in ankylosing spondylitis. Whole-study findings and limits: Characteristic of ankylosing spondylitis blood, it appeared, was a TCR beta motif comprising fewer than 10 highly homologous variants.

These receptors' targets are unknown. TCRdb fed the 5' RACE reads into MiXCR, producing one record per CDR3 protein. This sample yields around 490,000 distinct CDR3 sequences, of which less than 6% are seen a single time; roughly 3.3% belongs to the top ten. The sequencing sample was made of blood, either unsorted or a sorted T cell fraction (not recorded which). The receptor set was obtained from a male donor with ankylosing spondylitis.

Worth noting for this clonotype: It may be a read error: a sequence one base away is much more abundant. The chain carries TRBV7-9 and TRBJ2-5; tentatively, D is TRBD1 or TRBD2 (5 bases each). CDR3 size: 13 residues. Germline CDR1 and CDR2: SEHNR and FQNEAQ (reference sequence). The CDR3 protein is CASSQSGQETQHF. The CDR3 bases are TGTGCCAGCAGCCAATCGGGGCAAGAGACCCAGCACTTC.

The table lists this clonotype with many counts. The chain joins TRBV2 to TRBJ1-2; D call uncertain. Germline V gene data show CDR1 as SNHLY and CDR2 as FYNNEI. The CDR3 length is 11 residues. Trimming removed 7 bases from V and 8 bases from J, with 11 bases in between. The DNA for the CDR3 is TGTGCCAGCAACGAACGAGAAGGCTACACCTTC. Residues: CASNEREGYTF.

The table lists this clonotype with many counts. The V and J genes are TRBV5-1 and TRBJ1-1; D remains unclear. Per the germline V gene, CDR1 is SGHRS and CDR2 is YFSETQ. The CDR3 is 13 residues long. V was pared by 0 bases and J by 8 bases, with 11 bases between. The CDR3 nucleotides are TGCGCCAGCAGCTTGGCCCGGACGGGCGAAGCTTTCTTT. As protein: CASSLARTGEAFF.

This clonotype was observed many times. This chain connects TRBV28 to TRBJ1-1; maybe TRBD1 (6 bases). V lost 7 bases, J lost 6 bases, and 18 bases lay in between. The CDR3 is 14 amino acids. Germline assignment: CDR1 MDHEN and CDR2 SYDVKM. CDR3 nucleotide sequence: TGTGCCAGCAATCCACAGGGAGGTTACCCTGAAGCTTTCTTT. Its translation is CASNPQGGYPEAFF.

This clonotype was seen repeatedly, ten times or more. The chain employs TRBV20-1 and TRBJ1-4; D is uncertain. The CDR3 sequence is 15 residues long. In germline, CDR1 is DFQATT, CDR2 SNEGSKA (reference sequence). V was shortened by 5 bases and J by 2 bases, with 15 bases between the two germline ends. The CDR3 reads CSAADPAGTNEKLFF. In DNA, the CDR3 is TGCAGTGCTGCCGACCCGGCGGGCACTAATGAAAAACTGTTTTTT.

This clonotype was found many times. The V call is TRBV20-1, the J call TRBJ2-5; no definite D call. Germline values: CDR1 DFQATT, CDR2 SNEGSKA (reference sequence). V was clipped by 3 bases and J by 5 bases, with 10 bases between them. There are 12 residues in the CDR3. The CDR3 spells CSASRPAETQYF. The DNA of the CDR3 is TGCAGTGCTAGTCGGCCGGCGGAGACCCAGTACTTC.

This clonotype was seen ten or more times. The J gene is TRBJ2-1, the V gene TRBV29-1; D remains ambiguous. Germline V gene data show CDR1 as SQVTM and CDR2 as ANQGSEA. This CDR3 region has 15 residues. The V end lost 4 bases, the J end lost 0 bases, and 13 bases lay between the germline ends. DNA of the CDR3: TGCAGCGTTGGATTTTTAGCAGGCTCCTACAATGAGCAGTTCTTC. It yields the protein CSVGFLAGSYNEQFF.

This clonotype showed up many times. This chain connects TRBV5-1 to TRBJ1-1, with D perhaps matching TRBD1 (6 bases). The CDR3 is 15 amino acids. The germline CDR1 and CDR2 sequences are SGHRS and YFSETQ. With 4 bases removed from V and 4 bases from J, the gap between germline ends came to 17 bases. CDR3 sequence: CASSLLTGRGTEAFF. In DNA, the CDR3 is TGCGCCAGCAGCCTCCTTACAGGGAGGGGCACTGAAGCTTTCTTT.

The chain joins TRBV29-1 to TRBJ2-1, with D possibly being TRBD2 (6 bases). This CDR3 contains 14 residues. The V end lost 3 bases, the J end lost 3 bases, and 12 bases lay between the germline ends. Germline V gives CDR1 SQVTM, CDR2 ANQGSEA. The CDR3 DNA reads TGCAGCGTTGAGGGGGACGGGGGCTACAATGAGCAGTTCTTC. It codes for CSVEGDGGYNEQFF.

Ten or more counts support this clonotype. This chain connects TRBV9 to TRBJ2-2; tentative D call: TRBD2 (6 bases). The CDR3 sequence is 15 residues long. Trimming shortened V by 3 bases and J by 1 base, and 10 bases separated the two germline ends. Germline V lookup: CDR1 SGDLS, CDR2 YYNGEE. CDR3 bases: TGTGCCAGCAGCGGGGGACTTAGGAACACCGGGGAGCTGTTTTTT. The encoded protein is CASSGGLRNTGELFF. The variable domain in full, completed from reference TRBV9 and TRBJ2-2, reads DSGVTQTPKHLITATGQRVTLRCSPRSGDLSVYWYQQSLDQGLQFLIQYYNGEERAKGNILERFSAQQFPDLHSELNLSSLELGDSALYFCASSGGLRNTGELFFGEGSRLTVL.

This clonotype was recorded many times. This rearrangement joins TRBV6-5 to TRBJ2-3; D is unclear. The CDR3 consists of 14 residues. The germline CDR1 and CDR2 sequences are MNHEY and SVGAGI. Deletions cut 4 bases from V and 7 bases from J, with 15 bases between. DNA of the CDR3: TGTGCCAGCAGTTCCCGTGAGGTTCAAAATACGCAGTATTTT. This translates into CASSSREVQNTQYF.

This clonotype was counted ten times or more. For the CDR3, the DNA is TGTGCCAGCAGTTCCCTACACAGGGGAAACACTGAAGCTTTCTTT. Its translation: CASSSLHRGNTEAFF. This chain connects TRBV6-2 or TRBV6-3 to TRBJ1-1; TRBD1 agrees at 7 bases. Trimming removed 4 bases from V and 2 bases from J; junction bases left unmatched: 7. This CDR3 has 15 residues. Looked up from germline, CDR1 is MNHEY and CDR2 is SVGEGT.

In its sample, this clonotype was seen many times. This rearrangement joins TRBV5-1 to TRBJ1-1, with 7 positions matching TRBD1. The V gene's germline CDR1 is SGHRS and CDR2 YFSETQ. The CDR3 runs 16 residues. Germline trimming cut 4 bases from V and 1 base from J; bases unmatched to any gene: 10. The CDR3 sequence is CASSGTRGETNTEAFF. CDR3 bases: TGCGCCAGCAGCGGGACCAGGGGGGAGACGAACACTGAAGCTTTCTTT.

This clonotype appeared many times. The rearrangement joins TRBV20-1 to TRBJ1-2; no definite D call. This CDR3 is built from 13 residues. Germline CDR1 is DFQATT and CDR2 is SNEGSKA (reference sequence). V lost 3 bases to trimming and J lost 5 bases, with 13 bases between them. CDR3 residues: CSARGIIPYGYTF. In nucleotides, the CDR3 is TGCAGTGCTAGGGGAATCATTCCGTATGGCTACACCTTC.

This clonotype was seen at least ten times. The chain links TRBV20-1 to TRBJ1-3; TRBD1 agrees at 7 bases. V was clipped by 2 bases and J by 0 bases; unmatched bases: 4. Germline assignment: CDR1 DFQATT and CDR2 SNEGSKA (reference sequence). The CDR3 runs 15 residues. CDR3: CSARTTGSSGNTIYF. CDR3 DNA: TGCAGTGCTAGAACGACAGGGAGCTCTGGAAACACCATATATTTT.

There are many counts of this clonotype. The genes are TRBV20-1 and TRBJ2-2; 10 positions agree with TRBD1. Germline V gives CDR1 DFQATT, CDR2 SNEGSKA (reference sequence). The junction had 12 bases not matched to a gene; V was cut back by 4 bases and J by 4 bases. The length of the CDR3 is 17 residues. CDR3: CSATDWDRGRLTGELFF. The CDR3 DNA is TGCAGTGCTACTGACTGGGACAGGGGACGTCTCACCGGGGAGCTGTTTTTT.

The sample holds many counts of this clonotype. V usage is TRBV5-1 and J usage is TRBJ1-1, with D unclear. Looked up from germline, CDR1 is SGHRS and CDR2 is YFSETQ. V gave up 0 bases and J gave up 1 base, with 7 bases separating them. The CDR3 consists of 14 residues. CDR3 residues: CASSLGPKNTEAFF. The DNA of the CDR3 is TGCGCCAGCAGCTTGGGACCTAAGAACACTGAAGCTTTCTTT.

At least ten counts were recorded for this clonotype. V gene TRBV29-1 combines with J gene TRBJ1-4; maybe TRBD1 (5 bases). Deletions cut 6 bases from V and 5 bases from J, with 16 bases between. The CDR3 runs to 14 residues. CDR1 is SQVTM and CDR2 is ANQGSEA in the germline V gene. The DNA of the CDR3 is TGCAGCGTCGGGAGGAGGGGATTAAATGAAAAACTGTTTTTT. This gives the protein CSVGRRGLNEKLFF.

This clonotype has at least ten counts. Here the CDR3 reads CATSRTSGGNTGELFF. In DNA form, the CDR3 reads TGTGCCACAAGCCGGACTAGTGGCGGAAACACCGGGGAGCTGTTTTTT. This chain connects TRBV10-3 to TRBJ2-2; 7 nucleotides agree with TRBD2. Germline-derived CDR1 and CDR2 are ENHRY and SYGVKD. This CDR3 has 16 amino acids. V trimming: 10 bases; J trimming: 2 bases; junction bases outside the gene matches: 13.

There are many counts of this clonotype. The chain's CDR3 is CASSLRGTSTSGYQETQYF. CDR3 in DNA: TGCGCCAGCAGCTTGCGGGGGACATCGACTAGCGGGTACCAAGAGACCCAGTACTTC. The chain combines TRBV5-1 with TRBJ2-5; the match to TRBD2 covers 10 bases. This CDR3 comprises 19 residues. V dropped 1 base and J dropped 0; count of bases not matched to a gene: 12. Germline loops: CDR1 SGHRS, CDR2 YFSETQ.

This clonotype was seen many times. The rearrangement uses TRBV4-3 and TRBJ2-1; TRBD2 agrees at 13 bases. This CDR3 has 17 residues. Per germline, CDR1 LGHNA and CDR2 YSLEER. Trimming removed 3 bases from V and 5 bases from J; junction bases left unmatched: 7. The CDR3 loop reads CASSHLLLAGGHNEQFF. The CDR3 DNA reads TGCGCCAGCAGCCACCTATTACTAGCGGGGGGGCACAATGAGCAGTTCTTC.